The following is a T cell receptor (beta chain) sequence with its context. The antigen remains unidentified. This entry is derived from a study of CD4 T cells in relation to SARS-CoV-2 and coronaviruses. Broader study findings: Pre-pandemic and post-infection samples never came from the same donor.

CDR3 size: 17 residues. CDR1 is KGHSH, CDR2 LQKENI, per germline. With V trimmed by 2 bases and J by 0 bases, 7 bases remained unmatched. Produced via immunoSEQ multiplex PCR; TCRdb's table is partial and in-frame only. The data show about 31,000 clones, about 76% seen once. The V gene is TRBV18, the J gene TRBJ1-1, with 9 bases aligning to TRBD1. Sequencing was performed on memory CD4+ T cells from PBMCs, cultured in vitro. This receptor was taken from an adult with COVID-19. The CDR3 protein is CASSPTGQGGMNTEAFF. The CDR3 DNA reads TGTGCCAGCTCACCAACGGGACAGGGCGGCATGAACACTGAAGCTTTCTTT.